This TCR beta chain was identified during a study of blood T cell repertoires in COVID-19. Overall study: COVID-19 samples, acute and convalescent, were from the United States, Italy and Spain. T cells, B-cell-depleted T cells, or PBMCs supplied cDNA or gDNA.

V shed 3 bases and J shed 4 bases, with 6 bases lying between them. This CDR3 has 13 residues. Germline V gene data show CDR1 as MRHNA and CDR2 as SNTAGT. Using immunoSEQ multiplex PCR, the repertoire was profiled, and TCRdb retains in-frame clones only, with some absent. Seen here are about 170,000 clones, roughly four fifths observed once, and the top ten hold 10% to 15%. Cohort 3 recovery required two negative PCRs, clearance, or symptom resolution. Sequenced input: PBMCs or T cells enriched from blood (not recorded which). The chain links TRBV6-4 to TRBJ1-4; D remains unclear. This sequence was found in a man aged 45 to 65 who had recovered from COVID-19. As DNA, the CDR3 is TGTGCCAGCAGTGAGAATAGTAATGAAAAACTGTTTTTT. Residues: CASSENSNEKLFF.